Listed here are 22 T cell receptor beta chains from one sample, sequenced in a study of vaccination and CD4 T cells after COVID-19. Treatment noted: roughly 10-day PBMC culture with coronavirus spike peptide pools or control peptides (ViraFEST assay). The assay that was used to sequence DNA from cultured CD4+ T cells was the Oncomine TCR Beta short-read assay. TCRdb recomputed calls from the PCR reads with MiXCR, one row per CDR3 protein. This table has over 2,000 distinct CDR3 sequences, approximately 36% appearing once. For these TCRs, the target antigens are not known. Sample: CD4+ T cells from blood, cultured in vitro. These receptors originate from a human donor who had recovered from COVID-19.

V is TRBV27 and J is TRBJ1-5; 9 bases match TRBD1. The CDR3 runs 16 residues. CDR1 is MNHEY, CDR2 SMNVEV, per germline (reference sequence). The V segment lost 4 bases and the J segment 3 bases; nucleotides outside the gene matches: 7. The CDR3 sequence is CASSSSTGGYNQPQHF. The CDR3 coding sequence is TGTGCCAGCAGTTCCTCGACAGGGGGTTACAATCAGCCCCAGCATTTT.

The chain has TRBV12-3 or TRBV12-4 and TRBJ2-5; D might be TRBD1 (6 bases). The length of the CDR3 is 14 residues. V gave up 6 bases and J gave up 4 bases, with 15 bases separating them. The CDR3 protein is CASRRSTGRETQYF. CDR3 bases: TGTGCCAGCAGGCGAAGTACAGGGCGAGAGACCCAGTACTTC.

This clonotype has just a few counts. The J gene is TRBJ2-3, the V gene TRBV6-1, with D possibly matching TRBD2 (5 bases). The length of the CDR3 is 13 residues. V was trimmed by 4 bases and J by 8 bases, leaving 13 bases between them. CDR1 MNHNS and CDR2 SASEGT come from the germline V gene. The CDR3 DNA reads TGTGCCAGCAGTGGGACCCGGGCGGGTACGCAGTATTTT. Protein product: CASSGTRAGTQYF.

A few counts support this clonotype. The chain links TRBV7-3 to TRBJ2-7; the match to TRBD1 covers 7 bases. The CDR3 extends over 15 amino acids. CDR1 is SGHTA, CDR2 FQGTGA, per germline. Trimming removed 4 bases from V and 5 bases from J; junction bases left unmatched: 11. The CDR3 coding sequence is TGTGCCAGCAGCTCGGGACAGCCTGGGTCCCACGAGCAGTACTTC. This encodes CASSSGQPGSHEQYF.

CDR3 DNA sequence: TGTGCCAGCAGTTTGGGGCAGAAAGATTCACCCCTCCACTTT. Protein product: CASSLGQKDSPLHF. The chain couples TRBV12-3 or TRBV12-4 to TRBJ1-6; D perhaps matches TRBD1 (5 bases). This CDR3 spans 14 amino acids. The V end lost 3 bases, the J end lost 8 bases, and 11 bases lay between the germline ends.

The CDR3 nucleotides read TGTGCCAGAAGCTTATCTGGGGTAGAAGGAGGAAACACCATATATTTT. Residues: CARSLSGVEGGNTIYF. This chain connects TRBV5-3 to TRBJ1-3; D is unresolved. TRBV5-3 is an open reading frame whose function is uncertain. The CDR3 covers 16 residues. Trimming stripped 2 bases from V and 4 bases from J, with 16 bases between.

The chain is built from TRBV2 and TRBJ1-1, with D possibly TRBD1 on 6 matching bases. Looked up from germline, CDR1 is SNHLY and CDR2 is FYNNEI. V lost 7 bases and J lost 6, with 12 bases in between. The CDR3 is 12 amino acids. CDR3 in amino acids: CASKVGGPEAFF. The DNA for the CDR3 is TGTGCCAGCAAGGTTGGGGGCCCTGAAGCTTTCTTT.

The chain links TRBV3-1 to TRBJ1-1; TRBD1 matches at 8 bases. This CDR3 is 13 amino acids long. The V gene's germline CDR1 is LGHDT and CDR2 YNNKEL (reference sequence). V gave up 3 bases and J gave up 6 bases; unmatched junction bases: 3. CDR3 amino acids: CASSHLDRAEAFF. The DNA for the CDR3 is TGTGCCAGCAGCCACCTGGACAGGGCTGAAGCTTTCTTT.

The CDR3 region has the DNA TGTGCCAGCAAAAATCGGATCTACAATGAGCAGTTCTTC. Translated: CASKNRIYNEQFF. The chain combines TRBV2 with TRBJ2-1; D is ambiguous. The CDR3 is 13 amino acids. Germline CDR1 reads SNHLY; CDR2 reads FYNNEI. Trimming removed 7 bases at V and 3 bases at J, with 10 bases between.

The chain links TRBV6-1 to TRBJ1-4; 7 bases agree with TRBD1. Germline V gene lookup returns CDR1 MNHNS and CDR2 SASEGT. V lost 6 bases to trimming and J lost 6 bases; unmatched junction nucleotides: 7. The CDR3 runs 14 residues. The CDR3 sequence is CASRLDRVDEKLFF. The CDR3 coding sequence is TGTGCCAGCAGGCTTGACAGGGTTGATGAAAAACTGTTTTTT.

J is TRBJ1-1 and V is TRBV5-1; no clear D gene. Germline V CDR1 and CDR2: SGHRS, YFSETQ. V lost 2 bases and J lost 0, with 8 bases in between. The CDR3 runs to 14 residues. CDR3 nucleotide sequence: TGCGCCAGCAGCTTAAGACGCATGAACACTGAAGCTTTCTTT. Translating it yields CASSLRRMNTEAFF. Full variable domain (rest looked up from reference TRBV5-1 and TRBJ1-1): KAGVTQTPRYLIKTRGQQVTLSCSPISGHRSVSWYQQTPGQGLQFLFEYFSETQRNKGNFPGRFSGRQFSNSRSEMNVSTLELGDSALYLCASSLRRMNTEAFFGQGTRLTVV.

By proportion, this clonotype is medium-sized. The genes are TRBV11-2 and TRBJ2-5; 8 bases align to TRBD2. V shed 5 bases and J 4 bases; nucleotides not matched to a gene: 9. The CDR3 has 15 amino acids. Germline V gene data show CDR1 as SGHAT and CDR2 as FQNNGV. CDR3 amino acids: CASSPGGTRTETQYF. The CDR3 region has the DNA TGTGCCAGCAGCCCCGGCGGGACTAGAACAGAGACCCAGTACTTC.

The CDR3 DNA is TGTGCCAGCAGCCCAGACAGGGGCCGGGGAGAAAAACTGTTTTTT. Translating it yields CASSPDRGRGEKLFF. J is TRBJ1-4 and V is TRBV7-9; TRBD1 aligns across 8 bases. V shed 5 bases and J 8 bases; nucleotides not matched to a gene: 10. The CDR3 contains 15 residues. Germline V gene lookup returns CDR1 SEHNR and CDR2 FQNEAQ (reference sequence).

The V call is TRBV20-1, the J call TRBJ1-6, with unresolved D. Germline values: CDR1 DFQATT, CDR2 SNEGSKA (reference sequence). The CDR3 consists of 14 residues. V lost 2 bases and J lost 7, with 12 bases in between. The CDR3 DNA follows: TGCAGTGCTAGAAAGGAGGAAGGAAATTCACCCCTCCACTTT. Protein sequence: CSARKEEGNSPLHF.

The chain joins TRBV6-2 or TRBV6-3 to TRBJ1-1; D is undetermined. The CDR3 length is 15 residues. The germline V gene encodes CDR1 MNHEY and CDR2 SVGEGT. V gave up 4 bases and J gave up 4 bases, with 16 bases separating them. Here the CDR3 reads CASSLILWQITEAFF. The CDR3 bases are TGTGCCAGCAGTTTGATACTGTGGCAGATCACTGAAGCTTTCTTT.

This clonotype has only a few counts. This sequence joins TRBV30 and TRBJ2-7; either TRBD1 or TRBD2 may supply D (5 bases each). Between the trimmed V and J ends, which lost 5 bases and 7 bases, there was a span of 12 bases. The CDR3 runs to 11 residues. Per germline, CDR1 GTSNPN and CDR2 SVGIG (reference sequence). In nucleotides, the CDR3 is TGTGCCTGGGGGGACCCGTTAGAGCAGTACTTC. It specifies CAWGDPLEQYF.

The chain couples TRBV7-2 to TRBJ2-7; D tentatively reads TRBD1 or TRBD2 (5 bases each). Deletions cut 4 bases from V and 2 bases from J, with 15 bases between. CDR1 and CDR2 from the germline V gene are SGHTA and FQGNSA. This CDR3 is 15 amino acids long. In DNA form, the CDR3 reads TGTGCCAGCAGCTCCGGTGGGATGGGGGCCTACGAGCAGTACTTC. Protein product: CASSSGGMGAYEQYF.

The gene calls are TRBV20-1 and TRBJ2-7, with 11 bases fitting TRBD2. V dropped 6 bases and J dropped 4; count of bases not matched to a gene: 5. The CDR3 totals 13 residues. Looked up from germline, CDR1 is DFQATT and CDR2 is SNEGSKA (reference sequence). The CDR3 DNA reads TGCAGTGCCCGACTAGCGGGACGGTACGAGCAGTACTTC. Its protein product is CSARLAGRYEQYF.

This clonotype is a singleton in its sample. V usage is TRBV7-9 and J usage is TRBJ2-2; D is unresolved. V was trimmed by 1 base and J by 2 bases, leaving 17 bases between them. The CDR3 is 18 amino acids. CDR1 is SEHNR, CDR2 FQNEAQ, per germline (reference sequence). The CDR3 bases are TGTGCCAGCAGCTTAGTCGGTAAGCAGGCTACTAACACCGGGGAGCTGTTTTTT. It specifies CASSLVGKQATNTGELFF.

CDR3 sequence (DNA): TGCGCCAGCAGCTTGGACGACAGCACAGATACGCAGTATTTT. This encodes CASSLDDSTDTQYF. The genes are TRBV5-1 and TRBJ2-3; D gene unclear. This CDR3 contains 14 residues. Trimming removed 0 bases from V and 0 bases from J, with 5 bases in between. CDR1 is SGHRS and CDR2 is YFSETQ in the germline V gene.

This clonotype was observed a handful of times. The V and J genes are TRBV7-2 and TRBJ1-2; D uncertain. CDR3 size: 11 residues. Germline assignment: CDR1 SGHTA and CDR2 FQGNSA. Trimming left V 4 bases short and J 5 bases short, with 5 bases between. CDR3 sequence reads: CASSYIYGYTF. CDR3 bases: TGTGCCAGCAGCTACATATATGGCTACACCTTC.

This clonotype has more than one count but fewer than ten. The chain recombines TRBV15 with TRBJ1-1; 8 bases align to TRBD1. After removal of 1 base from V and 0 bases from J, the junction contained 10 bases not matched to a gene. Germline loops: CDR1 LNHNV, CDR2 YYDKDF (reference sequence). CDR3 size: 18 residues. CDR3: CATSRGGQGFDMNTEAFF. In DNA, the CDR3 is TGTGCCACCAGCAGAGGAGGACAGGGTTTCGATATGAACACTGAAGCTTTCTTT.